This record looks at one T cell receptor (beta chain) sequence and its context. It lacks a known antigen. Base qualities are not at hand, and no much larger clone is one base apart. This sample stems from a study of T cells in Graves' hyperthyroidism and ophthalmopathy (dated by TCRdb to between 2018 and 2021). As for the study more broadly: Peripheral blood samples were taken at the time of initial diagnosis, prior to any treatment. To identify distinguishing TCR V-J signatures, a discovery cohort of around 98 patients was used, comprising 40 to 45 with Graves' ophthalmopathy and some 60 with stable Graves' hyperthyroidism. Prospective prediction of ophthalmopathy was tested in an independent validation cohort of approximately 18 hyperthyroidism patients and 17 patients who later progressed to ophthalmopathy. The roughly 100 discovery patients were divided at random into training and test sets in a 7:3 ratio. In addition, the study compared T-cell repertoires in thyroid tissue and in blood from six Graves' hyperthyroidism patients. Following sampling, methimazole starting at 30 mg daily was given to hyperthyroidism patients, and high-dose intravenous methylprednisolone was given to ophthalmopathy patients. The paper reports TCR Vbeta CDR3 sequencing of over 130 peripheral blood samples: around 41 ophthalmopathy, under 80 hyperthyroidism and 17 progressor patients. On the study overall, not on this receptor specifically: Sample size was not statistically predetermined, and investigators were not blinded to group allocation. During validation, the model predicted progression to ophthalmopathy a median of about 6.3 months ahead of onset, with approximately 71% sensitivity and around 72% specificity. Most expanded thyroid clonotypes (frequency above 0.001) were also detected in blood, suggesting blood repertoires may reflect thyroid immune responses. In cross-validation, a model built on a 13 V-J signature told ophthalmopathy apart from stable hyperthyroidism with under 90% sensitivity and about 81% specificity, and in testing the same model reached 80%/75%.

TCR beta CDR3 regions were amplified from RNA transcripts. The first round of RT-PCR for the TCR CDR3 was performed with the HTBI primer set and the Qiagen OneStep RT-PCR kit. A second multiplex PCR round built the libraries, followed by size selection and purification. Sequencing of the libraries was done on an Illumina HiSeq2000 using paired-end 100 bp reads. The original methods were these. Raw data were processed with SOAPnuke, discarding reads with adapters, uncalled bases, mean Phred below 15, or no exact constant-primer or identifier match. COPE v1.2.5 was used to merge high-quality paired reads, and clonotypes were defined as unique nucleotide sequences. MiTCR v1.1 was used to align clonotypes to the IMGT TRBV, TRBD and TRBJ reference segments. The analysis was restricted to V-J combinations with a frequency above 0.0001, which together covered just over 98% of the repertoires. The TCS score was defined as F50 (clonal expansion) divided by E x V (chaos), with BLOSUM62-based TCRdist calculated between CDR3 peptides within each V-J. Welch's t-statistics and random forest reduced just over 500 V-J features to around 14, which were used in a naive Bayes classifier (R e1071). TCRdb trimmed public reads at Q25 via fastp, called clones via MiXCR and kept in-frame beta chains. Entries are consolidated by CDR3 protein sequence, retaining the most common genes and DNA. The V and J calls were not made by the authors but by TCRdb's processing. This sample lists about 260,000 distinct CDR3 sequences; about 25% were detected once. The ten largest clones capture roughly a quarter of the sample.

V ends up 6 bases short and J 5 bases short, with an unmatched junction base count of 7. The CDR3 covers 14 residues, taking in both the cysteine and the phenylalanine. Only the CDR3 DNA is retained, 42 bases long and in frame from the first base. CDR1 and CDR2 were assigned from the germline V gene (reference sequence) as DFQATT and SNEGSKA. The hyperthyroidism patients were between 18 and 65 years old and newly diagnosed, with a disease duration of less than 2 months. Patients with uncontrolled infections, other autoimmune diseases, pregnancy or lactation were excluded. Clinical symptoms, serum thyroxine and TRAb, thyroid ultrasound, and orbital computed tomography formed the basis for the diagnoses. Blood from progressor patients was collected at the time of first diagnosis with hyperthyroidism, before any ophthalmopathy symptoms had appeared. PBMCs were isolated from 7.5 to 10 ml of fresh peripheral blood by Ficoll-Paque density gradient centrifugation. Progressor patients were defined as those initially diagnosed with Graves' hyperthyroidism in whom ophthalmopathy developed during follow-up. Trizol reagent was used to extract total RNA, and RNA quality was then checked on an Agilent 2100 Bioanalyzer.

The sequenced sample consisted of blood. The TCR originated in a man in his forties with Graves' hyperthyroidism that later progressed to Graves' ophthalmopathy. The chain was built from TRBV20-1 and TRBJ2-5; 12 bases in the middle match TRBD2. The CDR3 protein: CSARLAGVRETQYF. The DNA is as follows: TGCAGTGCCCGACTAGCGGGAGTACGGGAGACCCAGTACTTC.